This T cell receptor (beta chain) is drawn from a study of cytomegalovirus exposure and HLA in healthy donors. For the study at large: Researchers previously reported finding about 110 million unique TCR beta sequences from roughly 170 million T cells. Overall study results and limits: A reported reduction in N-insertions relative to the approximately 690-donor mean was seen in an Asian-associated ancestry cluster in a later analysis. With later analysis, a missense DCLRE1C variant became linked to TCR beta V- and J-gene trimming.

Researchers ran the PCR with 60 Vbeta and 13 Jbeta primers. Sequencing used immunoSEQ multiplex PCR; TCRdb keeps in-frame clones, though not all of them. The sample holds 180,000 or so clones, around 80% seen once. With regard to this clone: Its antigen is undetermined.

The TCR comes from a woman in her 30s in good health and CMV-seronegative. The sample taken for sequencing was PBMCs.

The CDR3 spells CASIRTGDTEAFF. Written as DNA, the CDR3 is TGTGCCAGCATAAGGACAGGGGACACTGAAGCTTTCTTT. The genes are TRBV6-1 and TRBJ1-1; 9 bases align to TRBD1. J lost 3 bases, V lost 7 bases, and 3 bases had no gene match. This CDR3 has 13 residues. CDR1 is MNHNS, CDR2 SASEGT, per germline.